This T cell receptor (beta chain) was sequenced for a study of blood T cell repertoires in COVID-19. In the study overall: Acute and convalescent COVID-19 specimens originated in the United States, Italy and Spain. Sample material is recorded as cDNA or gDNA derived from T cells, B-cell-depleted T cells, or PBMCs.

CDR1 LNHDA and CDR2 SQIVND come from the germline V gene (reference sequence). The CDR3 sequence is 16 residues long. The V segment lost 5 bases and the J segment 0 bases; nucleotides outside the gene matches: 10. As originally analysed: Amplification from reference gene primers served as the basis for estimated nucleated cell counts. The method was immunoSEQ multiplex PCR; TCRdb's version includes in-frame clones alone and lacks a portion of them. V, J and clone size are taken as reported in that table, and D and trimming were inferred from the DNA itself. The table lists some 100,000 clones, about 84% of them singletons.

The sequence was collected from a human donor in a cohort sampled during active COVID-19. Material for sequencing was peripheral blood. The chain is built from TRBV19 and TRBJ2-7, with 7 bases matching TRBD1. The CDR3 DNA follows: TGTGCCAGTAGTCGGGACAGCAGTTCCGCCTCCTACGAGCAGTACTTC. This sequence encodes CASSRDSSSASYEQYF.